The present T cell receptor beta chain was sequenced within a study of T cell responses to AZD1222 COVID-19 vaccine. Study-wide context: Pooled samples include second doses given at about 4 or 12 weeks. General study findings and limits: Mapped onto spike, vaccine-associated CD4 TCRs spanned it and were dominant at 160-218 and 743-854. Two AZD1222 doses significantly raised spike-specific TCR breadth and depth over controls.

V lost 10 bases to trimming and J lost 5 bases; unmatched junction nucleotides: 10. Looked up from germline, CDR1 is MDHEN and CDR2 is SYDVKM. The CDR3 is 13 amino acids. With respect to this clone: As yet, its antigen is unknown.

Measured with immunoSEQ multiplex PCR; TCRdb has only the in-frame clones, and not every one. Counted here are 120,000 to 150,000 clones, about 91% occurring once; the ten biggest clones make up over 12%. The TCR comes from an adult in good health. The gene calls are TRBV28 and TRBJ1-2, with TRBD1 matching over 7 bases. Sequenced here: peripheral blood, sampled on day 0 of AZD1222 vaccination. CDR3 protein: CATIPGQSYGYTF. CDR3 sequence (DNA): TGTGCCACCATCCCGGGACAGAGTTATGGCTACACCTTC.